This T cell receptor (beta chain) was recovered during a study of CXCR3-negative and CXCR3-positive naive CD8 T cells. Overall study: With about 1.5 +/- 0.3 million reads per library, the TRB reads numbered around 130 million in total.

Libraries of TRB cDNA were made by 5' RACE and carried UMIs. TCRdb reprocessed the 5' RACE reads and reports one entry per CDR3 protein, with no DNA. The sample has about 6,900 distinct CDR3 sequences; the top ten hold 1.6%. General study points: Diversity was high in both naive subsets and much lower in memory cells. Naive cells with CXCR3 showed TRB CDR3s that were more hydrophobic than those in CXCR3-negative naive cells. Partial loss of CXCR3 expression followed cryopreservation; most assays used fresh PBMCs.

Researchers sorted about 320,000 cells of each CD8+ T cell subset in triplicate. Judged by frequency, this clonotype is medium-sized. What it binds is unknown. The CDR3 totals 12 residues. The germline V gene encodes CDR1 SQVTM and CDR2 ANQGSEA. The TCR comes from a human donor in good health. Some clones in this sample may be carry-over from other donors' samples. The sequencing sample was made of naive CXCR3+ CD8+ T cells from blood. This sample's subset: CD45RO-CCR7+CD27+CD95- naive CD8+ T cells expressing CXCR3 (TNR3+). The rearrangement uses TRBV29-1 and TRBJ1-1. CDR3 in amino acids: CSVGADLPEAFF.